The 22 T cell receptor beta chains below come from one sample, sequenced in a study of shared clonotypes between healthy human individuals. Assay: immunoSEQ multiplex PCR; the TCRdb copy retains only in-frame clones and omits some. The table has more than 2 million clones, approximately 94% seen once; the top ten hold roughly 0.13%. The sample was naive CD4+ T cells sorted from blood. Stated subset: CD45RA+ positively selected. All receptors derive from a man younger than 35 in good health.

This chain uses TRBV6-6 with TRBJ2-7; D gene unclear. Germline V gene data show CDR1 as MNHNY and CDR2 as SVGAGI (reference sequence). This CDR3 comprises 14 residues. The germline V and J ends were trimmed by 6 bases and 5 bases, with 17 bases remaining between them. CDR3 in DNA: TGTGCCAGCAGCCACCCCTTGAAGGAACACGAGCAGTACTTC. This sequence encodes CASSHPLKEHEQYF.

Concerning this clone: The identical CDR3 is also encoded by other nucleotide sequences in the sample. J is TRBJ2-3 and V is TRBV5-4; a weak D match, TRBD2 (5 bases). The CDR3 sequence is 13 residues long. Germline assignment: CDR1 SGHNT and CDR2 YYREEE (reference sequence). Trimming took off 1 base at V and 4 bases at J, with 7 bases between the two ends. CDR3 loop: CASSLTGSDTQYF. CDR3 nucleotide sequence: TGTGCCAGCAGCTTGACGGGGTCAGATACGCAGTATTTT.

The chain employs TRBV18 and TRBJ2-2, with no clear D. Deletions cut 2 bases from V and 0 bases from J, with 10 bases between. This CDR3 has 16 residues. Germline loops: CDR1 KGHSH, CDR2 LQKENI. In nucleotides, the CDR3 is TGTGCCAGCTCACCATCGCAAATCGCGAACACCGGGGAGCTGTTTTTT. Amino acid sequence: CASSPSQIANTGELFF. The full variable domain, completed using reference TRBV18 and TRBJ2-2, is NAGVMQNPRHLVRRRGQEARLRCSPMKGHSHVYWYRQLPEEGLKFMVYLQKENIIDESGMPKERFSAEFPKEGPSILRIQQVVRGDSAAYFCASSPSQIANTGELFFGEGSRLTVL.

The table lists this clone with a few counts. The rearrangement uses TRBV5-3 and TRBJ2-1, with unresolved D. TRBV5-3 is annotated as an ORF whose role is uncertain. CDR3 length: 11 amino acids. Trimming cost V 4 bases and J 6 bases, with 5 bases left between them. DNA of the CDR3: TGTGCCAGAAGCCCAATCAATGAGCAGTTCTTC. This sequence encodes CARSPINEQFF.

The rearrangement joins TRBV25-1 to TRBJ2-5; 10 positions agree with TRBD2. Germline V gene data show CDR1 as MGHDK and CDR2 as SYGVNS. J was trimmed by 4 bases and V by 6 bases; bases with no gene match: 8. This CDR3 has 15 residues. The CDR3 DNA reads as TGTGCCAGCAGCTTAAGCGGGAGGGGCGGAGAGACCCAGTACTTC. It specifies CASSLSGRGGETQYF.

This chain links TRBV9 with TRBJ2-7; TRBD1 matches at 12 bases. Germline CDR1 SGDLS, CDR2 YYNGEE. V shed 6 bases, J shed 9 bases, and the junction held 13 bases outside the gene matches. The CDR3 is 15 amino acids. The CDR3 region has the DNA TGTGCCAGCAAAGAAGGGACAGGGGGCGTAGGGAGGCAGTACTTC. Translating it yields CASKEGTGGVGRQYF. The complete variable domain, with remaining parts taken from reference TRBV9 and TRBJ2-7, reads DSGVTQTPKHLITATGQRVTLRCSPRSGDLSVYWYQQSLDQGLQFLIQYYNGEERAKGNILERFSAQQFPDLHSELNLSSLELGDSALYFCASKEGTGGVGRQYFGPGTRLTVT.

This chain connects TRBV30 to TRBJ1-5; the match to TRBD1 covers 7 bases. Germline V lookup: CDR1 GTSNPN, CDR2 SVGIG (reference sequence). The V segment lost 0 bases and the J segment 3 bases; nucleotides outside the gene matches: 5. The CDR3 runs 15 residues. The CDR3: CAWSVGQVFNQPQHF. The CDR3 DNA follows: TGTGCCTGGAGTGTAGGACAGGTCTTCAATCAGCCCCAGCATTTT.

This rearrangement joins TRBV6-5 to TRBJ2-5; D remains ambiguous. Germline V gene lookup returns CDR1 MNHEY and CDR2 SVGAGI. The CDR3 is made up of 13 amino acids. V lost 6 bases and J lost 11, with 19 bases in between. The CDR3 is CASRESLSSTQYF. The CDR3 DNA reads TGTGCCAGCAGGGAAAGCCTGAGTTCAACGCAGTACTTC.

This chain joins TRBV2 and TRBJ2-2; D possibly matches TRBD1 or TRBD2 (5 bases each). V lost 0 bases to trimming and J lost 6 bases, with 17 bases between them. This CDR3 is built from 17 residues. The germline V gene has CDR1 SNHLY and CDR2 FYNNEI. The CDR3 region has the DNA TGTGCCAGCAGTGAAGCGACGAGGGGAATGGGACCCGGGGAGCTGTTTTTT. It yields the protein CASSEATRGMGPGELFF.

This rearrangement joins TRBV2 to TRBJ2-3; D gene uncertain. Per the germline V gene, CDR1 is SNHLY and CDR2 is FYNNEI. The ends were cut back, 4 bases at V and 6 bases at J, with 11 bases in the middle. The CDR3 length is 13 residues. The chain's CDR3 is CASSASLRDTQYF. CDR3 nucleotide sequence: TGTGCCAGCAGTGCTTCTCTGCGTGATACGCAGTATTTT.

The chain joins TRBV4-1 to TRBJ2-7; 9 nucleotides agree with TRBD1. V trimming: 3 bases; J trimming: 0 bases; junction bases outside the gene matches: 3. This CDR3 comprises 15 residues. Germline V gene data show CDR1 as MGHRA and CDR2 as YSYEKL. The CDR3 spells CASSHPTGGSYEQYF. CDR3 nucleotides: TGCGCCAGCAGCCACCCGACAGGGGGCTCCTACGAGCAGTACTTC.

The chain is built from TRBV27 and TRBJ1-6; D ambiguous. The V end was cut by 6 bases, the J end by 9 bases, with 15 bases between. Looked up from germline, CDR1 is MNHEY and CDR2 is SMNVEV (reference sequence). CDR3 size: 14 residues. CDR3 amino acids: CASSPGLLSSPLHF. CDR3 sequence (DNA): TGTGCCAGCAGCCCCGGACTGCTCAGTTCACCCCTCCACTTT.

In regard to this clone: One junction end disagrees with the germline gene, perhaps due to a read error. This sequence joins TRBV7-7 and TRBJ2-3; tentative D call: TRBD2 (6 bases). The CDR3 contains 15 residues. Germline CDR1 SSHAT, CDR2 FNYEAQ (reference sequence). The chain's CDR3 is CASSPQPGVQDTQYF. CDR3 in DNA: TGTGCTAGCAGCCCCCAGCCGGGGGTCCAAGATACGCAGTATTTT.

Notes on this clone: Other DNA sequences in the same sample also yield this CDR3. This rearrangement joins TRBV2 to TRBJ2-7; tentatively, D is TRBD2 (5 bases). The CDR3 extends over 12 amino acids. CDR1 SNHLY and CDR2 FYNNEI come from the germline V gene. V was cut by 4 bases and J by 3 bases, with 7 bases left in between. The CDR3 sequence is CASSGTLYEQYF. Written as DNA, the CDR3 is TGTGCCAGCAGTGGGACTCTCTACGAGCAGTACTTC.

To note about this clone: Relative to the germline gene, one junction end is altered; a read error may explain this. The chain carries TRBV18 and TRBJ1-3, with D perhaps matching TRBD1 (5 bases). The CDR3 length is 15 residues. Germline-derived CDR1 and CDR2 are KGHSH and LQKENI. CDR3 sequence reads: CASSPQVVSGNTIYF. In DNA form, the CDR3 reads TGTGCCAGCTCGCCACAGGTGGTCTCTGGAAACACCATATATTTT.

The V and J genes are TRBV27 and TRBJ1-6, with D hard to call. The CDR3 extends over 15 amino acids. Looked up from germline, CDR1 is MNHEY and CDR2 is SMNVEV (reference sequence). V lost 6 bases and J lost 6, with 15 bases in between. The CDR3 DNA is TGTGCCAGCAGAATCTCTGGGCAGGCTAATTCACCCCTCCACTTT. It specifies CASRISGQANSPLHF.

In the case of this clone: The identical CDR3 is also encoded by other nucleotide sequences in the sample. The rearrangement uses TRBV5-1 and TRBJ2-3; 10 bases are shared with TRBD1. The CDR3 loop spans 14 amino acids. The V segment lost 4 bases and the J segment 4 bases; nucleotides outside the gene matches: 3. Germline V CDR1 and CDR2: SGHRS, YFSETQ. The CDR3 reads CASSQGTGADTQYF. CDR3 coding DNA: TGCGCCAGCAGCCAAGGGACAGGGGCAGATACGCAGTATTTT.

CDR3 in DNA: TGTGCCAGCAGTTCGGTCTCAAGCCCTCAGTACTTC. This sequence encodes CASSSVSSPQYF. The chain links TRBV27 to TRBJ2-4; no reliable D call. The CDR3 runs to 12 residues. Germline lookup yields CDR1 MNHEY and CDR2 SMNVEV (reference sequence). V lost 4 bases to trimming and J lost 12 bases, with 13 bases between them.

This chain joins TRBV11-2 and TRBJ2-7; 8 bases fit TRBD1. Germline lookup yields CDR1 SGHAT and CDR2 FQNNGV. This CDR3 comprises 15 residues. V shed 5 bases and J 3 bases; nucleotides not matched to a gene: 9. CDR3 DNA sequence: TGTGCCAGCAGCCTAGGCGGGACAGGTAACTACGAGCAGTACTTC. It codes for CASSLGGTGNYEQYF.

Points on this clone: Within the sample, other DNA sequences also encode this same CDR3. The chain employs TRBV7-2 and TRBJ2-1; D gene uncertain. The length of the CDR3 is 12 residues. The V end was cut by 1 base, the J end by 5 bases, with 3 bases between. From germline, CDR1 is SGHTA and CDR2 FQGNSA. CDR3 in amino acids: CASSLGHNEQFF. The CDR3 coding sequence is TGTGCCAGCAGCTTAGGGCACAATGAGCAGTTCTTC.

CDR3 loop: CASSLTGVNRQYF. The CDR3, as DNA: TGTGCCAGCAGCTTAACGGGTGTAAATCGGCAGTATTTT. The chain uses TRBV7-3 and TRBJ2-3; D remains unclear. V dropped 0 bases and J dropped 11 bases, with 12 bases sitting between them. Germline-derived CDR1 and CDR2 are SGHTA and FQGTGA. The CDR3 extends over 13 amino acids.

In DNA form, the CDR3 reads TGTGCCAGCAGCTTTGGGACTACCCCCCAAGAGACCCAGTACTTC. Its translation: CASSFGTTPQETQYF. V usage is TRBV7-9 and J usage is TRBJ2-5; the match to TRBD2 covers 7 bases. In germline, CDR1 is SEHNR, CDR2 FQNEAQ (reference sequence). This CDR3 is 15 amino acids long. Unmatched junction bases numbered 5, after V lost 3 bases and J lost 1 base.